The rows below give T cell receptor beta chains drawn from one sample of a study. TCRdb itself ran the 5' RACE reads through MiXCR, one entry per CDR3 protein. The sample consists of approximately 47,000 distinct CDR3 sequences, 25% to 30% of them appearing once. The sample consisted of naive CD4+ T cells sorted from blood. The source is a female donor with breast cancer. Each CDR3 is given with its conserved first and last residue. D genes are given only for firm matches. Clone sizes are given selectively: once, few, many, or a class where the clone is expanded.

CDR3aa: CASSLGDMDTEAFF; CDR3nt: TGTGCCAGCAGCTTGGGGGACATGGACACTGAAGCTTTCTTT; abundance: NA; d_gene: NA; v_gene: TRBV5-5; j_gene: TRBJ1-1
CDR3aa: CASSQAWLNTEAFF; CDR3nt: TGTGCCAGCAGCCAAGCTTGGTTGAACACTGAAGCTTTCTTT; abundance: few; d_gene: NA; v_gene: TRBV4-2; j_gene: TRBJ1-1
CDR3aa: CASSFDRSSAKNIQYF; CDR3nt: TGTGCCAGCAGTTTTGATCGTTCAAGCGCCAAAAACATTCAGTACTTC; abundance: NA; d_gene: NA; v_gene: TRBV28; j_gene: TRBJ2-4
CDR3aa: CASSVGTDDEQFF; CDR3nt: TGCGCCAGCAGCGTCGGGACTGACGATGAGCAGTTCTTC; abundance: NA; d_gene: NA; v_gene: TRBV5-1; j_gene: TRBJ2-1
CDR3aa: CASSLDGFNEKLFF; CDR3nt: TGTGCCAGCAGTCTCGACGGGTTTAATGAAAAACTGTTTTTT; abundance: NA; d_gene: NA; v_gene: TRBV28; j_gene: TRBJ1-4
CDR3aa: CASSQITGAYGYTF; CDR3nt: TGTGCCAGCAGCCAAATCACAGGCGCCTATGGCTACACCTTC; abundance: NA; d_gene: NA; v_gene: TRBV4-2; j_gene: TRBJ1-2
CDR3aa: CASSLFNPGLAGSSYNEQFF; CDR3nt: TGCGCCAGCAGCCTCTTTAACCCGGGACTAGCGGGGAGCTCCTACAATGAGCAGTTCTTC; abundance: NA; d_gene: TRBD2; v_gene: TRBV4-1; j_gene: TRBJ2-1
CDR3aa: CASKKLAGGANEQFF; CDR3nt: TGTGCCAGCAAGAAACTAGCGGGAGGTGCCAATGAGCAGTTCTTC; abundance: NA; d_gene: TRBD2; v_gene: TRBV6-6; j_gene: TRBJ2-1
CDR3aa: CASSVAAGQDGNTIYF; CDR3nt: TGTGCCAGCAGCGTAGCGGCGGGTCAAGATGGAAACACCATATATTTT; abundance: medium-sized; d_gene: NA; v_gene: TRBV9; j_gene: TRBJ1-3
CDR3aa: CASSFDRGGLGETQYF; CDR3nt: TGTGCCAGCAGTTTTGACAGGGGGGGATTAGGAGAGACCCAGTACTTC; abundance: NA; d_gene: TRBD1; v_gene: TRBV28; j_gene: TRBJ2-5
CDR3aa: CSARETVQETQYF; CDR3nt: TGCAGTGCTAGAGAGACAGTTCAAGAGACCCAGTACTTC; abundance: few; d_gene: NA; v_gene: TRBV20-1; j_gene: TRBJ2-5
CDR3aa: CASSSRDSNHEQFF; CDR3nt: TGTGCCAGCAGTTCCCGGGACAGTAACCATGAGCAGTTCTTC; abundance: few; d_gene: TRBD1; v_gene: TRBV28; j_gene: TRBJ2-1
CDR3aa: CASSLELGAYEQYF; CDR3nt: TGTGCCAGCAGCTTAGAGTTAGGCGCCTACGAGCAGTACTTC; abundance: NA; d_gene: NA; v_gene: TRBV7-2; j_gene: TRBJ2-7
CDR3aa: CASSYGGMGKTYEQYF; CDR3nt: TGTGCCAGCAGTTACGGCGGGATGGGGAAGACCTACGAGCAGTACTTC; abundance: NA; d_gene: NA; v_gene: TRBV6-5; j_gene: TRBJ2-7
CDR3aa: CASSSNTGELFF; CDR3nt: TGTGCCAGCAGTTCAAACACCGGGGAGCTGTTTTTT; abundance: many; d_gene: NA; v_gene: TRBV27; j_gene: TRBJ2-2
CDR3aa: CASSQGQPSGNTIYF; CDR3nt: TGTGCCAGCAGCCAGGGACAGCCCTCTGGAAACACCATATATTTT; abundance: NA; d_gene: TRBD1; v_gene: TRBV5-4; j_gene: TRBJ1-3
CDR3aa: CASSFSRQSTYEQYF; CDR3nt: TGTGCCAGCAGTTTCAGTCGACAGTCAACCTACGAGCAGTACTTC; abundance: NA; d_gene: NA; v_gene: TRBV12-3/TRBV12-4; j_gene: TRBJ2-7
CDR3aa: CASRLTISSYNEQFF; CDR3nt: TGTGCCAGCAGATTGACTATCAGCTCCTACAATGAGCAGTTCTTC; abundance: once; d_gene: NA; v_gene: TRBV7-2; j_gene: TRBJ2-1
CDR3aa: CATRGPGGHTF; CDR3nt: TGTGCCACCCGGGGTCCGGGCGGCCACACCTTC; abundance: NA; d_gene: NA; v_gene: TRBV6-4; j_gene: TRBJ1-2
CDR3aa: CASTTMGGVSNEQFF; CDR3nt: TGTGCCAGCACCACTATGGGGGGGGTCTCCAATGAGCAGTTCTTC; abundance: NA; d_gene: TRBD2; v_gene: TRBV7-2; j_gene: TRBJ2-1
CDR3aa: CASSSRAGDEQYF; CDR3nt: TGTGCCAGCAGCTCTAGGGCCGGGGACGAGCAGTACTTC; abundance: NA; d_gene: NA; v_gene: TRBV7-2; j_gene: TRBJ2-7
CDR3aa: CAISQEQQGHQETQYF; CDR3nt: TGTGCCATCAGCCAGGAACAACAGGGGCACCAAGAGACCCAGTACTTC; abundance: NA; d_gene: TRBD1; v_gene: TRBV10-3; j_gene: TRBJ2-5
CDR3aa: CASSLGESHSPLHF; CDR3nt: TGTGCCAGCAGCTTGGGGGAGTCCCATTCACCCCTCCACTTT; abundance: NA; d_gene: NA; v_gene: TRBV5-4; j_gene: TRBJ1-6
CDR3aa: CSVEGLTGGRTDTQYF; CDR3nt: TGCAGCGTTGAAGGCTTGACAGGGGGCCGGACAGATACGCAGTATTTT; abundance: NA; d_gene: TRBD1; v_gene: TRBV29-1; j_gene: TRBJ2-3